Listed below are T cell receptor beta chains from one sample, sequenced in a study of long-term antiretroviral therapy in people with HIV. Assay: immunoSEQ multiplex PCR; the TCRdb copy retains only in-frame clones and omits some. Of about 9,200 clones listed, under 85% are singletons. This specimen consisted of unsorted PBMCs, obtained 1.8 years before starting antiretroviral therapy. The receptors were sampled from a man between 35 and 55 years old with HIV. Each CDR3 is given with its conserved first and last residue. A D gene is named only where the DNA matches it firmly. Size tells how often a clone was seen (once, few, many) or the class of an expanded clone, and some rows leave it out.

TGTGCCAGCAGCTTAACGCATGCCGGGGGTACCTACGAGCAGTACTTC CASSLTHAGGTYEQYF TRBV7-3 - TRBJ2-7 -
TGTGCCAGCACCCCTAACCTTGATCGACACGGCACTGAAGCTTTCTTT CASTPNLDRHGTEAFF TRBV7-9 - TRBJ1-1 -
TGCGCCAGCAGCTCCTCGACAGGGGGCATTAACATTCAGTACTTC CASSSSTGGINIQYF TRBV5-1 - TRBJ2-4 TRBD1
TGTGCCAGCAGCTTATCCAGCGTGAGTGAGCAGTTCTTC CASSLSSVSEQFF TRBV7-3 - TRBJ2-1 -
TGTGCCAGTAGCAAACAGGGGAGCAATCAGCCCCAGCATTTT CASSKQGSNQPQHF TRBV19 - TRBJ1-5 TRBD1
TGTGCCAGCAGTGATGTGGGGGTGGATACGCAGTATTTT CASSDVGVDTQYF TRBV2 - TRBJ2-3 -
TGTGCCAGCAGTTACCGTGGAGTCAACTACGAGCAGTACTTC CASSYRGVNYEQYF TRBV6-5 - TRBJ2-7 -
TGCGCCAGCAGCTTGGAAAGGGGACAAGTTGGGGCCAACGTCCTGACTTTC CASSLERGQVGANVLTF TRBV5-1 few TRBJ2-6 -
TGCGCCAGCAGCTCCGGGACTAGCGGTAATGAGCAGTTCTTC CASSSGTSGNEQFF TRBV5-1 - TRBJ2-1 TRBD2
TGTGCCAGCAGCTTGGTTGGACAGGGAGGGTCCGAGCAGTACTTC CASSLVGQGGSEQYF TRBV5-6 - TRBJ2-7 -
TGCGCCAGCAGGTCCGGGACAGGGGCGAACACTGAAGCTTTCTTT CASRSGTGANTEAFF TRBV10-2 - TRBJ1-1 TRBD1
TGTGCCAGCAGCATAACCAGGGGGAGCACAGATACGCAGTATTTT CASSITRGSTDTQYF TRBV11-2 - TRBJ2-3 TRBD1
TGTGCCAGCAGAGCCACGGGACAGATGAACACTGAAGCTTTCTTT CASRATGQMNTEAFF TRBV27 once TRBJ1-1 TRBD1
TGTGCCATCGGACCCACTTACGAGCAGTACTTC CAIGPTYEQYF TRBV10-3 - TRBJ2-7 -
TGCAGCGTTGTGAGGACAGGGATGGGTTCGGTGAACACTGAAGCTTTCTTT CSVVRTGMGSVNTEAFF TRBV29-1 - TRBJ1-1 TRBD1
TGTGCCAGCAGCTTCGGAAAGGGAGAGACCCAGTACTTC CASSFGKGETQYF TRBV7-2 - TRBJ2-5 -